The TCR beta chain under discussion was sequenced for a study of technical replicates of blood from a handful of donors. The germline CDR1 and CDR2 sequences are WNHNN and SYGVQD (reference sequence). Trimming took 2 bases from V and 6 from J; bases not matched to a gene: 1. The CDR3 spans 13 residues. This clone showed up just a few times. The method was immunoSEQ multiplex PCR; TCRdb's version includes in-frame clones alone and lacks a portion of them. This table has 75,000 or so clones, more than 85% appearing once. J is TRBJ2-7 and V is TRBV10-1; 10 bases map to TRBD2. This TCR was recovered from a human donor in good health. Sequenced input: T cells isolated from PBMCs. The CDR3 is CASSERTSGEQYF. CDR3 coding DNA: TGCGCCAGCAGTGAGCGGACTAGCGGCGAGCAGTACTTC.